This T cell receptor (beta chain) was sequenced in a study of blood T cell repertoires in COVID-19. Study information: Samples representing acute and convalescent COVID-19 were sourced from the United States, Italy and Spain.

Clinical histories supplied by participants themselves formed the basis of cohort assignment. Cohort 3 recovered donors had two negative PCRs, clearance, or symptom resolution. This CDR3 region has 17 residues. J lost 0 bases, V lost 3 bases, and 10 bases had no gene match. Germline lookup yields CDR1 LGHDT and CDR2 YNNKEL (reference sequence). Per the original data handling: Reference gene primer amplification gave estimated nucleated cell counts. This table comes from immunoSEQ multiplex PCR, and its TCRdb copy is limited to in-frame clones, with some not included. V and J calls plus clone size are reproduced from that table; the DNA served to infer D and trimming. The sample includes 150,000 to 200,000 clones, roughly 82% of them seen just once.

Sequencing was performed on PBMCs or T cells enriched from blood (not recorded which). This TCR was sampled from a man aged 50-59 years who had recovered from COVID-19. The chain is built from TRBV3-1 (or the pseudogene TRBV3-2) and TRBJ2-7; 8 nucleotides agree with TRBD2. The CDR3 DNA sequence: TGTGCCAGCAGCCACCTAGCTAGCGGGCACAACTCCTACGAGCAGTACTTC. Its translation is CASSHLASGHNSYEQYF.